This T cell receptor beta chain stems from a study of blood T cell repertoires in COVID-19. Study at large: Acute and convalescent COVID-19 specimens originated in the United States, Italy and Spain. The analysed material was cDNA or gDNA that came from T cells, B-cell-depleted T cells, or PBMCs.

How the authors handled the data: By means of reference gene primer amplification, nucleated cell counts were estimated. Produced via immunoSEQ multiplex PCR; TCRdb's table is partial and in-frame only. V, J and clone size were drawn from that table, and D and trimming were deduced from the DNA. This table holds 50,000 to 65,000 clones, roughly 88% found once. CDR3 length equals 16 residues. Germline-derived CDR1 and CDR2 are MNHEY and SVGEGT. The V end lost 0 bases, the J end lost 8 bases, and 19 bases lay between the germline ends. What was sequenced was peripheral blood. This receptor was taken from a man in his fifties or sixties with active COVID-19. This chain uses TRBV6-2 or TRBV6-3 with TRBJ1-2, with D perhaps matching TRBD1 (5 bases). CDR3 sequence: CASSYSIAAGSNGYTF. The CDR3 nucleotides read TGTGCCAGCAGTTACTCGATAGCGGCAGGGTCAAACGGCTACACCTTC.